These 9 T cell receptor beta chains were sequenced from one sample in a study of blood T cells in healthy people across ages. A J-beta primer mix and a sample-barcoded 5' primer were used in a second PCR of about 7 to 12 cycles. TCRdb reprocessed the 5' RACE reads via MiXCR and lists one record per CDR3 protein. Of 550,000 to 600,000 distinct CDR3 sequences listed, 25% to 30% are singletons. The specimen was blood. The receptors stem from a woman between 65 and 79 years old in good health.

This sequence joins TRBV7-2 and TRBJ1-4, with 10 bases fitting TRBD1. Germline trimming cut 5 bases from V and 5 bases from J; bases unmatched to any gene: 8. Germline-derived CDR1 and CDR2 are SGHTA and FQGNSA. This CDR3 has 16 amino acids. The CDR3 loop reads CASSPQPGQGNEKLFF. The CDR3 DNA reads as TGTGCCAGCAGCCCGCAACCGGGACAGGGGAATGAAAAACTGTTTTTT.

CDR3 loop: CASSFDRGAQETQYF. In DNA form, the CDR3 reads TGCGCCAGCAGCTTCGATAGGGGGGCCCAAGAGACCCAGTACTTC. This sequence joins TRBV4-3 and TRBJ2-5, with D perhaps being TRBD1 or TRBD2 (6 bases each). Trimming took off 5 bases at V and 1 base at J, with 14 bases between the two ends. The germline CDR1 and CDR2 sequences are LGHNA and YSLEER. This CDR3 contains 15 residues.

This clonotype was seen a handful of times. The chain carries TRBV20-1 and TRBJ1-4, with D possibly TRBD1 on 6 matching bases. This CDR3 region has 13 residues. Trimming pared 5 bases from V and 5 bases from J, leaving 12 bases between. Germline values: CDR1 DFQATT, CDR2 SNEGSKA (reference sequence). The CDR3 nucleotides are TGCAGTGCTCGACAGGTGGGAAATGAAAAACTGTTTTTT. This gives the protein CSARQVGNEKLFF.

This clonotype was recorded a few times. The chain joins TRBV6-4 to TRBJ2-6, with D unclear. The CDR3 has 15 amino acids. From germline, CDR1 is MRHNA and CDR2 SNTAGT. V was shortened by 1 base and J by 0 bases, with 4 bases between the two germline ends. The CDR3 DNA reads TGTGCCAGCAGTGACTGGGGCTCTGGGGCCAACGTCCTGACTTTC. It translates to CASSDWGSGANVLTF.

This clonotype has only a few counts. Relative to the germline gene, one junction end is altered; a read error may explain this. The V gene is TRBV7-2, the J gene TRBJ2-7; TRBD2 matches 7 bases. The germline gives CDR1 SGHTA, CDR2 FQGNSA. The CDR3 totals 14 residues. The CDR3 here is CARSLERGAYEQYF. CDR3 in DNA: TGTGCCCGCAGCTTAGAACGGGGGGCCTACGAGCAGTACTTC.

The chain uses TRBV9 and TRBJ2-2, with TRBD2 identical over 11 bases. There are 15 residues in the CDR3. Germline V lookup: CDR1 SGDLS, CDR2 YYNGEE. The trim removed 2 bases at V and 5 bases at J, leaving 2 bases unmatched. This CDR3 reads CASSVTSGVTGELFF. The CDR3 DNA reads TGTGCCAGCAGCGTGACTAGCGGGGTAACCGGGGAGCTGTTTTTT.

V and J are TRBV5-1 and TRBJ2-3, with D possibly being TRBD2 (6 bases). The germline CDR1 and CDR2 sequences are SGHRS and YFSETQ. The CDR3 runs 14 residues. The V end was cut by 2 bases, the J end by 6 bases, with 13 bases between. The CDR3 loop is CASSFGGTRDTQYF. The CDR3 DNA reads TGCGCCAGCAGCTTTGGGGGGACCAGGGATACGCAGTATTTT.

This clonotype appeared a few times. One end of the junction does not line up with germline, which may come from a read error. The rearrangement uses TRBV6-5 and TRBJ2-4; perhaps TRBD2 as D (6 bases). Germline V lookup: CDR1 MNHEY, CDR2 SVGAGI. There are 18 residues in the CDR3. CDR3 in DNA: TGTGCCAGCAGTTACTCGATCGTTGGGCGGGGTGGCAAAAACACTCAGTATTTC. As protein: CASSYSIVGRGGKNTQYF.

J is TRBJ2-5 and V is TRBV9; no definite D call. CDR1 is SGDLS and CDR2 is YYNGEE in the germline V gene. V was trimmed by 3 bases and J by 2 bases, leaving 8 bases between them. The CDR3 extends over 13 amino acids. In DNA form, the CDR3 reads TGTGCCAGCAGCGACCCCCCACAAGAGACCCAGTACTTC. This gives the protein CASSDPPQETQYF. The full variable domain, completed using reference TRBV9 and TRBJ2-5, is DSGVTQTPKHLITATGQRVTLRCSPRSGDLSVYWYQQSLDQGLQFLIQYYNGEERAKGNILERFSAQQFPDLHSELNLSSLELGDSALYFCASSDPPQETQYFGPGTRLLVL.